This T cell receptor (beta chain) emerged from a study of shared clonotypes between healthy human individuals. The CDR3 loop spans 13 amino acids. V dropped 8 bases and J dropped 3 bases, with 10 bases sitting between them. CDR1 and CDR2 from the germline V gene are MGHDK and SYGVNS. Profiled with immunoSEQ multiplex PCR; TCRdb holds only in-frame clones, not every one. The sample includes fewer than 1.8 million clones, about 98.5% of them seen just once. This clonotype was obtained from a man aged 25 to 40 in good health. The rearrangement links TRBV25-1 to TRBJ2-2; D not resolved. Sequenced input: naive CD4+ T cells sorted from blood. As to subset: CD45RA+ positively selected. CDR3 DNA sequence: TGTGCCAGCGGCCCGTGGGACACCGGGGAGCTGTTTTTT. Translation: CASGPWDTGELFF.